This T cell receptor beta chain was recorded in a study of lymphopenia after photon versus proton radiotherapy (dated by TCRdb to between 2017 and 2020). Study-wide context: Photon and proton radiation therapy were compared by the study for their immunological effects in patients with gastrointestinal tumors who developed high-grade lymphopenia. The roughly 21 patients in the cohort had gastrointestinal tumors, were treated with either photon or proton therapy, and subsequently developed lymphopenia. The study aimed to characterize how the two radiation modalities differ in their impact on the immune system. Broad study findings and their caveats: During treatment, patients who received proton therapy stayed relatively stable, whereas patients who received photon therapy lost naive T cells and TCR diversity and gained effector/memory populations. After the lymphocyte count nadir, repertoires from photon-treated patients showed oligoclonal expansion, particularly of CD8+ Temra cells, and this expansion drove the decline in diversity. The survival association was assessed only in patients who died, and the authors presented better survival with proton therapy as a possibility rather than a demonstrated result. Among patients across the cohort who died, overall survival time showed an inverse correlation with a larger post-nadir drop in TCR diversity.

The library relied on the immunoSEQ multiplex PCR assay. T cell repertoires were profiled by deep sequencing of rearranged TCR beta loci, alongside multiparametric flow cytometry. Not all clones reach the TCRdb copy of this immuneACCESS table, which keeps in-frame sequences only. Checked studies attribute under half of the gap to unresolved V genes and leave the rest unexplained. This sample is represented by 160,000 or so clones; roughly nine tenths of them were singletons. Around 4.5% of the sample lies in the top ten. Regarding this clone: The target of this receptor is not known. No base quality information exists; no much larger clone differs at one position.

Including the terminal cysteine and phenylalanine, the CDR3 comprises 16 residues. Solely the CDR3 DNA is kept, with 48 bases framed from the first base. The germline V gene (reference sequence) provides CDR1 PRHDT and CDR2 FYEKMQ. Germline trimming: 2 bases from V, 2 bases from J; junction bases outside gene matches: 5. The chain is made from TRBV13 and TRBJ2-2, and 7 bases in between align with TRBD1. The sequence came from a man over 45 with gastric cancer. The sequencing here drew on peripheral blood, taken from a patient treated with photon-based radiotherapy. DNA sequence: TGTGCCAGCAGCTTATTGACAGGGATAAACACCGGGGAGCTGTTTTTT. Its protein is CASSLLTGINTGELFF.